Given below is one T cell receptor beta chain in context. This entry comes from a study of blood T cell repertoires in COVID-19. Overall study context: The United States, Italy and Spain were the sources of the acute and convalescent COVID-19 samples. From T cells, B-cell-depleted T cells, or PBMCs came the material, which was cDNA or gDNA.

In the original processing: Estimation of nucleated cell counts relied on the amplification of reference gene primers. Repertoires were generated with immunoSEQ multiplex PCR, while TCRdb's copy carries only in-frame clones and drops some. D and trimming were read from the DNA, whereas the V and J calls and clone size are those reported in that table. In the table there are some 170,000 clones, more than 75% of which are singletons. This CDR3 spans 16 amino acids. Germline CDR1 SGHNT, CDR2 YYREEE (reference sequence). The V gene end was trimmed by 2 bases and the J gene end by 3 bases; junction bases not matched to a gene: 2.

This chain uses TRBV5-4 with TRBJ1-6; 10 nucleotides agree with TRBD1. This clonotype was sampled from a woman aged 65 to 85 with acute or convalescent COVID-19. Sequenced sample: peripheral blood. This CDR3 reads CASSFGQGGYNSPLHF. The CDR3 DNA follows: TGTGCCAGCAGCTTTGGACAGGGGGGCTATAATTCACCCCTCCACTTT.